Listed here are 14 T cell receptor beta chains from one sample, sequenced in a study of human T cells and chemical hapten exposure. Described time point: patch test 3, about 24 weeks after DPC sensitization. Specified treatment: therapeutic diphenylcyclopropenone sensitization with weekly scalp DPC. Via MiXCR, TCRdb re-called the RACE reads, giving one row per CDR3 protein. The data show tens of thousands of distinct CDR3 sequences, roughly 10% seen once. The sample was whole blood, taken in connection with sensitization to the hapten diphenylcyclopropenone (DPC). The receptors were sampled from a woman aged 45-65 years with alopecia areata. Some clones in this sample may be carry-over from other donors' samples.

This clonotype was observed a few times. The rearrangement links TRBV6-6 to TRBJ2-7; D might be TRBD1 (6 bases). Trimming shortened V by 6 bases and J by 4 bases, and 16 bases separated the two germline ends. The CDR3 runs to 14 residues. The germline V gene has CDR1 MNHNY and CDR2 SVGAGI (reference sequence). The CDR3 DNA follows: TGTGCCAGCAGACTACAGGGATCATCGTACGAGCAGTACTTC. Translating gives CASRLQGSSYEQYF.

This clonotype was observed many times. The J gene is TRBJ2-1, the V gene TRBV27; 9 bases are a match to TRBD2. The germline CDR1 and CDR2 sequences are MNHEY and SMNVEV (reference sequence). This CDR3 comprises 19 residues. V lost 1 base and J lost 3; bases outside the gene matches: 13. As DNA, the CDR3 is TGTGCCAGCAGTTTATATACCCCCTCAGCGGGAGGTCGCTACAATGAGCAGTTCTTC. Protein: CASSLYTPSAGGRYNEQFF.

This clonotype was found a few times. The chain is built from TRBV6-5 and TRBJ1-1, with a weak D call TRBD1 (6 bases). The V and J ends lost 7 bases and 2 bases respectively, with 20 bases between them. Germline CDR1 MNHEY, CDR2 SVGAGI. This CDR3 spans 16 amino acids. This CDR3 reads CASTREGGLGNTEAFF. The CDR3 nucleotides are TGTGCCAGCACCCGGGAGGGGGGATTGGGTAACACTGAAGCTTTCTTT.

This clonotype was seen at least ten times. V gene TRBV5-1 combines with J gene TRBJ2-1, with 8 bases identical to TRBD2. The germline V gene encodes CDR1 SGHRS and CDR2 YFSETQ. With V trimmed by 5 bases and J by 1 base, 8 bases remained unmatched. CDR3 length: 16 residues. The CDR3 sequence: CASRGSAGASYNEQFF. The CDR3 DNA is TGCGCCAGCAGGGGATCAGCGGGAGCATCCTACAATGAGCAGTTCTTC.

This clonotype was recorded a few times. The CDR3 coding sequence is TGTGCCAGCAGTTTGATTCGGGAGCAGTTCTTC. It is translated as CASSLIREQFF. The gene calls are TRBV12-3 or TRBV12-4 and TRBJ2-1; D ambiguous. The CDR3 sequence is 11 residues long. Trimming took off 3 bases at V and 10 bases at J, with 7 bases between the two ends.

The sample holds many counts of this clonotype. The chain is built from TRBV7-9 and TRBJ2-1, with TRBD2 matching 7 bases. The CDR3 contains 18 residues. Germline trimming cut 3 bases from V and 0 bases from J; bases unmatched to any gene: 11. Germline CDR1 and CDR2: SEHNR and FQNEAQ (reference sequence). The CDR3 DNA reads as TGTGCCAGCAGCTTGAGAGGCGGGACTATCAGCTCCTACAATGAGCAGTTCTTC. It codes for CASSLRGGTISSYNEQFF.

The chain carries TRBV9 and TRBJ2-7; perhaps TRBD2 as D (5 bases). The CDR3 contains 12 residues. Germline CDR1 SGDLS, CDR2 YYNGEE. V gave up 0 bases and J gave up 6 bases, with 7 bases separating them. CDR3: CASSVEGSEQYF. The CDR3 DNA reads TGTGCCAGCAGCGTAGAAGGGAGCGAGCAGTACTTC.

This clonotype was recorded at least ten times. This chain joins TRBV6-6 and TRBJ2-3; D gene uncertain. The germline V and J ends were trimmed by 5 bases and 2 bases, with 5 bases remaining between them. The germline CDR1 and CDR2 sequences are MNHNY and SVGAGI (reference sequence). This CDR3 contains 12 residues. DNA for the CDR3: TGTGCCAGCAGTAAACCCACAGATACGCAGTATTTT. This gives the protein CASSKPTDTQYF.

This clonotype was seen more than once but under ten times. J is TRBJ1-2 and V is TRBV2; a possible D gene is TRBD1 (5 bases). The CDR3 has 17 amino acids. The germline gives CDR1 SNHLY, CDR2 FYNNEI. Deletions cut 1 base from V and 6 bases from J, with 21 bases between. The CDR3 nucleotides read TGTGCCAGCAGTGAAGATTTGGGGGGAGGCACAAGCCATGGCTACACCTTC. Amino acid sequence: CASSEDLGGGTSHGYTF.

The V and J genes are TRBV29-1 and TRBJ2-2; the match to TRBD1 covers 9 bases. The CDR3 is 15 amino acids. Germline CDR1 SQVTM, CDR2 ANQGSEA. V shed 6 bases and J 7 bases; nucleotides not matched to a gene: 12. The CDR3 loop reads CSVRPRTGVIGELFF. CDR3 coding DNA: TGCAGCGTCCGACCCAGGACAGGGGTTATCGGGGAGCTGTTTTTT.

The chain is built from TRBV4-2 and TRBJ2-7, with D tentatively TRBD1 (6 bases). The CDR3 contains 15 residues. Between the trimmed V and J ends, which lost 1 base and 3 bases, there was a span of 13 bases. CDR1 and CDR2 (germline): LGHNA, YNFKEQ. CDR3 protein: CASSQAPDRSYEQYF. CDR3 DNA sequence: TGTGCCAGCAGCCAAGCTCCGGACAGAAGCTACGAGCAGTACTTC.

This clonotype was counted at least ten times. The chain joins TRBV9 to TRBJ2-3; 7 bases line up with TRBD2. The J segment lost 0 bases and the V segment lost 0 bases, leaving 4 bases of the junction unmatched. This CDR3 is built from 16 residues. CDR1 and CDR2 from the germline V gene are SGDLS and YYNGEE. This CDR3 is CASSVASSGSTDTQYF. The CDR3 bases are TGTGCCAGCAGCGTAGCAAGTAGCGGGAGCACAGATACGCAGTATTTT.

Many counts were recorded for this clonotype. The chain carries TRBV10-2 and TRBJ1-1, with TRBD1 matching 8 bases. CDR3 length: 14 residues. Losses at the gene ends were 7 bases for V and 1 base for J; bases not matched to a gene: 5. CDR1 WSHSY and CDR2 SAAADI come from the germline V gene. The CDR3 nucleotides read TGCGCCAGCACCGGACAGGGAGAGAACACTGAAGCTTTCTTT. Encoded protein: CASTGQGENTEAFF.

This clonotype was seen a handful of times. The chain combines TRBV20-1 with TRBJ2-2; D perhaps matches TRBD2 (6 bases). Trimming left V 6 bases short and J 6 bases short, with 23 bases between. Germline-derived CDR1 and CDR2 are DFQATT and SNEGSKA (reference sequence). The CDR3 runs 16 residues. The DNA for the CDR3 is TGCAGTGCGCAGGGCCGGGACTCGGGTTACGCCGGGGAGCTGTTTTTT. This sequence encodes CSAQGRDSGYAGELFF.